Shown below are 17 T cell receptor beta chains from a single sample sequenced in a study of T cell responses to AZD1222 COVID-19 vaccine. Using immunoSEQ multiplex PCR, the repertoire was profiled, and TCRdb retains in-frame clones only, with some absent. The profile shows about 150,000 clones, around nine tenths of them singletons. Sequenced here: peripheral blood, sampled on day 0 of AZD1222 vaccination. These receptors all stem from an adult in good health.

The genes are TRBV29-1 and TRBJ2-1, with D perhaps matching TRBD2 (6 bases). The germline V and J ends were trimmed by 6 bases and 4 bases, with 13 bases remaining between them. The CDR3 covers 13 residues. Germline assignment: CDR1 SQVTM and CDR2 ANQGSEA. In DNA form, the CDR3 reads TGCAGCGTCCCCCGGGGGTCTTACAATGAGCAGTTCTTC. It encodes CSVPRGSYNEQFF.

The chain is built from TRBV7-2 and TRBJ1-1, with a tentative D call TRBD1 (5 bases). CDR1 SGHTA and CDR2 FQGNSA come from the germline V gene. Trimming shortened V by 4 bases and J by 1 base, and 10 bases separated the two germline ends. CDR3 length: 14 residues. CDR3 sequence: CASSSSQANTEAFF. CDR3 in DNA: TGTGCCAGCAGCTCCTCACAGGCGAACACTGAAGCTTTCTTT. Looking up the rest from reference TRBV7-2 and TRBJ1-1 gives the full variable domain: GAGVSQSPSNKVTEKGKDVELRCDPISGHTALYWYRQSLGQGLEFLIYFQGNSAPDKSGLPSDRFSAERTGGSVSTLTIQRTQQEDSAVYLCASSSSQANTEAFFGQGTRLTVV.

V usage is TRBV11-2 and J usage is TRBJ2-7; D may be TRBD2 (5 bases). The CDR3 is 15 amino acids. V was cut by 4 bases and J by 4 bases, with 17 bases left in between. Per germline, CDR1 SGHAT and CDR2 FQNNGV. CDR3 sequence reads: CASSSLVKSAYEQYF. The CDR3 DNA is TGTGCCAGCAGCTCACTAGTAAAGTCTGCTTACGAGCAGTACTTC.

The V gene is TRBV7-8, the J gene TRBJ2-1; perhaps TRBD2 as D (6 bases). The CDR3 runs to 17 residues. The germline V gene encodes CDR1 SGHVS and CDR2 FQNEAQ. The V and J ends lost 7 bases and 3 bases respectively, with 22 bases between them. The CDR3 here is CASTPLRPTSSYNEQFF. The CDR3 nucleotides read TGTGCCAGCACCCCCCTAAGGCCCACTAGCAGCTACAATGAGCAGTTCTTC. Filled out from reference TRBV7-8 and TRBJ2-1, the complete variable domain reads GAGVSQSPRYKVAKRGQDVALRCDPISGHVSLFWYQQALGQGPEFLTYFQNEAQLDKSGLPSDRFFAERPEGSVSTLKIQRTQQEDSAVYLCASTPLRPTSSYNEQFFGPGTRLTVL.

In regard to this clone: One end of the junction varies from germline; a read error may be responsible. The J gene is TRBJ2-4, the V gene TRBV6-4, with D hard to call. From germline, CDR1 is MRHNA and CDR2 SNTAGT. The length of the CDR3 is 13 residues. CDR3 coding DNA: TGCGCCCCACGGATCCATACCAAAAACATTCAGTACTTC. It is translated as CAPRIHTKNIQYF.

The CDR3: CASSQSDSRVNEKLFF. The CDR3 coding sequence is TGCGCCAGCAGTCAATCTGATAGTCGGGTTAATGAAAAACTGTTTTTT. The chain couples TRBV23-1 to TRBJ1-4; D gene uncertain. TRBV23-1 qualifies as an ORF whose function is uncertain. The CDR3 consists of 16 residues. With 0 bases removed from V and 4 bases from J, the gap between germline ends came to 12 bases.

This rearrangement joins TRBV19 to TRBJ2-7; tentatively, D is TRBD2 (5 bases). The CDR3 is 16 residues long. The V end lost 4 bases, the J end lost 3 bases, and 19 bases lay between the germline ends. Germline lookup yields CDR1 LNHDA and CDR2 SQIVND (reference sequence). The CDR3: CASSTLGEGSGYEQYF. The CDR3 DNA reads TGTGCCAGTAGTACCCTAGGAGAGGGATCGGGCTACGAGCAGTACTTC.

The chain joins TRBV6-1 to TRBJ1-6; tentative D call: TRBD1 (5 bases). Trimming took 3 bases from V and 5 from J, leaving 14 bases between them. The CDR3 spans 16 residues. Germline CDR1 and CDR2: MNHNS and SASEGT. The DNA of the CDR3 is TGTGCCAGCAGTGACGCAGGGAGGTATAATAATTCACCCCTCCACTTT. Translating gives CASSDAGRYNNSPLHF.

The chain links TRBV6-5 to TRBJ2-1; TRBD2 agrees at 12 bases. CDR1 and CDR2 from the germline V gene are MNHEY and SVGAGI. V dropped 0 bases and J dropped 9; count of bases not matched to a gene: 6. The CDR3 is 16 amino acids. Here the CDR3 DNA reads TGTGCCAGCAGTTACTCCCGACTAGCGGGAGTCATTGAGCAGTTCTTC. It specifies CASSYSRLAGVIEQFF.

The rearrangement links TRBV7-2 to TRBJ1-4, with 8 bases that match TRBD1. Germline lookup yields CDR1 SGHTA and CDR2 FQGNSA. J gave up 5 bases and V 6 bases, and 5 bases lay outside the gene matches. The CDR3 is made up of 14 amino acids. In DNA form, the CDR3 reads TGTGCCAGCAGACCGGACAGGGCGAATGAAAAACTGTTTTTT. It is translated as CASRPDRANEKLFF.

The DNA for the CDR3 is TGCGCCAGCAGCTTGGGGATTGGGGACACTTGTTTCTTC. Translation: CASSLGIGDTCFF. The V and J genes are TRBV5-1 and TRBJ2-1, with D maybe TRBD1 (6 bases). The V end lost 0 bases, the J end lost 16 bases, and 17 bases lay between the germline ends. CDR3 length: 13 residues. Germline CDR1 is SGHRS and CDR2 is YFSETQ.

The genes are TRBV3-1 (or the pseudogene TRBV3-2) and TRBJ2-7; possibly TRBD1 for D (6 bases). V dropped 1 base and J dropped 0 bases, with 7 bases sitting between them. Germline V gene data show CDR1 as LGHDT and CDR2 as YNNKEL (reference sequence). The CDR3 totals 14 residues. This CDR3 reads CASSQARGSYEQYF. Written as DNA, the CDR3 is TGTGCCAGCAGCCAAGCCAGGGGCTCCTACGAGCAGTACTTC.

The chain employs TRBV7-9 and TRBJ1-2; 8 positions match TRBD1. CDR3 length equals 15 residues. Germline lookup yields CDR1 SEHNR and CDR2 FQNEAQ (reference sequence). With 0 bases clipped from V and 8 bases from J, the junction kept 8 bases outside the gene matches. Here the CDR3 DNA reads TGTGCCAGCAGCTTAGCGGAGGGACAGGCCCGCGGCTACACCTTC. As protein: CASSLAEGQARGYTF.

CDR3 sequence: CASSPPGSGNTIYF. CDR3 nucleotides: TGTGCCAGCAGTCCTCCTGGCTCTGGAAACACCATATATTTT. The rearrangement uses TRBV28 and TRBJ1-3; D unresolved. Germline CDR1 MDHEN, CDR2 SYDVKM. Trimming took 5 bases from V and 0 from J, leaving 8 bases between them. The CDR3 contains 14 residues.

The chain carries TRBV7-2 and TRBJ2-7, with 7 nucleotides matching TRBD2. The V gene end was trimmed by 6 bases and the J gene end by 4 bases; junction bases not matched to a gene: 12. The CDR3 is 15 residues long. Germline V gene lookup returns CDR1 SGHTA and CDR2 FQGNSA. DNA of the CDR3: TGTGCCAGCAGTCCCGCGGCGGGAGAACAGTACGAGCAGTACTTC. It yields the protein CASSPAAGEQYEQYF.

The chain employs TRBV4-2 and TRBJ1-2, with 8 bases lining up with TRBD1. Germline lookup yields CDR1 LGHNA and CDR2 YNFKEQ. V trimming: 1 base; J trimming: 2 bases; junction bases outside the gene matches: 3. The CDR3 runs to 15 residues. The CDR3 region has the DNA TGTGCCAGCAGCCAAGGGGGACAGGTCAACTATGGCTACACCTTC. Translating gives CASSQGGQVNYGYTF.

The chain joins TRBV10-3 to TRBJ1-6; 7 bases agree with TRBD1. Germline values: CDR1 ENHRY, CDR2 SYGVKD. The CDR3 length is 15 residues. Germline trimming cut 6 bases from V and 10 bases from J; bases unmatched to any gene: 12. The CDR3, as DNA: TGTGCCATCAGCCAATTGGACAGGTCGGGGTCACCCCTCCACTTT. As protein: CAISQLDRSGSPLHF.